This T cell receptor (beta chain) originates from a study of vaccination and CD4 T cells after COVID-19. Treatment: approximately 11-day PBMC culture with coronavirus spike peptide pools or control peptides (ViraFEST assay). Before TCRs were sequenced, ViraFEST expanded antigen-specific T cells with peptide pools. Positive PCR dates covered March to December 2020, before US Alpha, Beta and Delta variants. CDR1 is KGHDR and CDR2 is SFDVKD in the germline V gene. The CDR3 is 16 residues long. J was trimmed by 3 bases and V by 2 bases; bases with no gene match: 5. With respect to this clonotype: Antigen specificity is unknown.

Oncomine TCR Beta short-read sequencing was applied to DNA from cultured CD4+ T cells. TCRdb passed the PCR reads through MiXCR, listing each CDR3 protein once. Among under 15,000 distinct CDR3 sequences listed, roughly 61% were seen once. This receptor was obtained from a human donor who had recovered from COVID-19. This rearrangement joins TRBV24-1 to TRBJ1-4, with TRBD1 matching over 7 bases. Source material: CD4+ T cells from blood, cultured in vitro. The CDR3 coding sequence is TGTGCCACCAGTGATTCCACCGGGACAGCTAATGAAAAACTGTTTTTT. It codes for CATSDSTGTANEKLFF.